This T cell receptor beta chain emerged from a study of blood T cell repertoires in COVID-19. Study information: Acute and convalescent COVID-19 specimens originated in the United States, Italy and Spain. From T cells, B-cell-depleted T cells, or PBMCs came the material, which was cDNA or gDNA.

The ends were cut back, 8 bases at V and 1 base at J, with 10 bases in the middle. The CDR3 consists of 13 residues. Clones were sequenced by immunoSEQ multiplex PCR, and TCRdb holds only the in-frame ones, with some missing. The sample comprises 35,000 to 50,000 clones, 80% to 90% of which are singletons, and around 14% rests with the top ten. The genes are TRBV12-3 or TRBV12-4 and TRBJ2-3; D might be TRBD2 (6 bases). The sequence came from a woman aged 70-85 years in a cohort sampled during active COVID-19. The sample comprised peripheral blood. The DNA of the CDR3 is TGTGCCAGCGGAGGGTTCGGCACAGATACGCAGTATTTT. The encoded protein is CASGGFGTDTQYF.